The T cell receptor (beta chain) described here comes from a study of CD8 T cells in ankylosing spondylitis. The TCR beta libraries were generated through quantitative 5'-RACE incorporating molecular barcodes. Each CDR3 protein is one row after TCRdb ran MiXCR on the 5' RACE reads. The sample records more than 150,000 distinct CDR3 sequences, about 20% being singletons. Points from the study as a whole: Roughly eight highly homologous variants made up a TCR beta motif, and this motif appeared characteristic of ankylosing spondylitis blood.

A word on this clonotype: Antigen: not known.

The TCR was taken from a male donor aged 5 to 30 with ankylosing spondylitis or in good health (not recorded which). The sequencing sample was made of blood, either unsorted or a sorted T cell fraction (not recorded which).

CDR3: CSAHLWPLAGRSETQYF. The DNA for the CDR3 is TGCAGTGCTCACTTGTGGCCCCTAGCGGGAAGGTCAGAGACCCAGTACTTC. The rearrangement joins TRBV20-1 to TRBJ2-5, with 9 bases matching TRBD2. Germline values: CDR1 DFQATT, CDR2 SNEGSKA (reference sequence). Trimming took 5 bases from V and 4 from J; bases not matched to a gene: 17. The CDR3 totals 17 residues.